This T cell receptor (beta chain) was identified during a study of HIV-infected patients and healthy controls. Study-wide results and caveats: CDR3 sharing between individuals was lower in HIV-infected patients than in healthy controls.

About 500 ng RNA was reverse transcribed with alpha and beta constant-region primers. Alpha and beta chain libraries were made separately by chain-specific third strand synthesis with multiplexing indices. TCRdb processed the 5' RACE reads anew with MiXCR; each CDR3 protein has one entry. The sample lists some 8,100 distinct CDR3 sequences, roughly 6.8% occurring once. This clonotype was observed a few times. Its target is unknown. As an off-target read in a library built for alpha chains, this beta chain has a frequency of little significance. The CDR3 spans 11 residues. Trimming shortened V by 5 bases and J by 0 bases, and 2 bases separated the two germline ends. Follow-up blood was drawn about 14 weeks, roughly three months, after antiretroviral therapy began. Whole blood was used without fractionation, so all unsorted peripheral T cells were included.

The genes are TRBV12-3 or TRBV12-4 and TRBJ2-7; D unclear. This receptor was identified in an adult with HIV infection. Here the sequenced sample was blood, taken during antiretroviral therapy. The CDR3 loop is CASSPSYEQYF. The CDR3, as DNA: TGTGCCAGCAGTCCCTCCTACGAGCAGTACTTC.